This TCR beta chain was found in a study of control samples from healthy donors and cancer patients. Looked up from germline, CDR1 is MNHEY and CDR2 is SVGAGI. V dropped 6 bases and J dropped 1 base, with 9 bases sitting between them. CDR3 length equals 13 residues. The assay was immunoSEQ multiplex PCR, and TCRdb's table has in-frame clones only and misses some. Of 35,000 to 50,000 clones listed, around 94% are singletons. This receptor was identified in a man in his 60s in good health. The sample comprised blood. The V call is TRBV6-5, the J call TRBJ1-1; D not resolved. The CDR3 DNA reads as TGTGCCAGCAGCGTAGCGGCGAACACTGAAGCTTTCTTT. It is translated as CASSVAANTEAFF.